This T cell receptor beta chain comes out of a study of control samples from healthy donors and cancer patients. The data were produced by immunoSEQ multiplex PCR, yet TCRdb's version contains in-frame clones alone and is incomplete. The repertoire includes 64,000 or so clones, about 92% of them detected once, and about 1.8% sits in the top ten. V lost 2 bases, J lost 4 bases, and 3 bases stayed unmatched. This CDR3 has 14 amino acids. Per the germline V gene, CDR1 is SGHDN and CDR2 is FVKESK. The chain carries TRBV14 and TRBJ2-7; 9 bases agree with TRBD1. The clonotype was recovered from a man aged 40-49 years with colorectal cancer. Input material: PBMCs. The CDR3 coding sequence is TGTGCCAGCAGCCAAACAGGGGGCGAATACGAGCAGTACTTC. It yields the protein CASSQTGGEYEQYF.